This TCR beta chain originates from a study of blood T cell repertoires in COVID-19. Study context: Sources were T cells, B-cell-depleted T cells, or PBMCs; the material itself was cDNA or gDNA.

The table came from immunoSEQ multiplex PCR; TCRdb's copy has only in-frame clones and leaves some out. The repertoire holds 50,000 or so clones, about 89% seen once, with 27% in the top ten. This clone was recorded once. Germline V gene lookup returns CDR1 SNHLY and CDR2 FYNNEI. This CDR3 comprises 15 residues. Trimming removed 2 bases at V and 7 bases at J, with 12 bases between. This sequence joins TRBV2 and TRBJ1-6; maybe TRBD1 (5 bases). Material: peripheral blood. The TCR was taken from a human donor in a cohort sampled during active COVID-19. CDR3 DNA: TGTGCCAGCAGTGAATCGGGGGAAGTAAATTCACCCCTCCACTTT. Its protein product is CASSESGEVNSPLHF.